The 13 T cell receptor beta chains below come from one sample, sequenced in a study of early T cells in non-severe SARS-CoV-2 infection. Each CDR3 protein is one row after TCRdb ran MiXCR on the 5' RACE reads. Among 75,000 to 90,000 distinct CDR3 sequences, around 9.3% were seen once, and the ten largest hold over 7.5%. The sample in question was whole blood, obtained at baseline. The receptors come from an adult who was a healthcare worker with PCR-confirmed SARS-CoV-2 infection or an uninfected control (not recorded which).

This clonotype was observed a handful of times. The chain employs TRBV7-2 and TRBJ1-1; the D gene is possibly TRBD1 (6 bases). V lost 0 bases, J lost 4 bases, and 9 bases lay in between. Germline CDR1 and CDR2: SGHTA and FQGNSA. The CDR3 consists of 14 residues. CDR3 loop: CASSLAGRGTEAFF. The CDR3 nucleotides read TGTGCCAGCAGCTTAGCGGGCAGGGGCACTGAAGCTTTCTTT.

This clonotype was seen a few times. The CDR3 DNA reads as TGTGCCAGCAGTGGGGGACTAGCGGGTACGACCCAGTACTTC. This translates into CASSGGLAGTTQYF. The genes are TRBV2 and TRBJ2-5, with 12 positions matching TRBD2. Trimming removed 4 bases from V and 7 bases from J; junction bases left unmatched: 4. Germline CDR1 SNHLY, CDR2 FYNNEI. There are 14 residues in the CDR3.

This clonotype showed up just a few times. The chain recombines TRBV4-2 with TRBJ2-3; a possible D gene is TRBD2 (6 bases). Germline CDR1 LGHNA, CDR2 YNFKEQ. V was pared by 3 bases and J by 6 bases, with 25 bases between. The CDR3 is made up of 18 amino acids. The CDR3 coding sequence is TGTGCCAGCAGCCATAGGGATCTTCATGTGGGAGGTGCTGATACGCAGTATTTT. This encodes CASSHRDLHVGGADTQYF.

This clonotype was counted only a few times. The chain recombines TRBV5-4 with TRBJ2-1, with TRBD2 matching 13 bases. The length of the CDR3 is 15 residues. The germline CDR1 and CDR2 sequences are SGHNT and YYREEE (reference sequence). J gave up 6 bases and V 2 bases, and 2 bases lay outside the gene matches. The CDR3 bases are TGTGCCAGCAGCTTAGGGACTAGCGGGATCAATGAGCAGTTCTTC. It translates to CASSLGTSGINEQFF.

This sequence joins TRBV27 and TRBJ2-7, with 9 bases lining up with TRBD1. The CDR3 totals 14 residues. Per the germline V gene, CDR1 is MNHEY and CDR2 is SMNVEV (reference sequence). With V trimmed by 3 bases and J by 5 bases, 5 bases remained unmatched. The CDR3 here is CASSFITGGHEQYF. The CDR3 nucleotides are TGTGCCAGCAGTTTTATCACAGGGGGCCACGAGCAGTACTTC.

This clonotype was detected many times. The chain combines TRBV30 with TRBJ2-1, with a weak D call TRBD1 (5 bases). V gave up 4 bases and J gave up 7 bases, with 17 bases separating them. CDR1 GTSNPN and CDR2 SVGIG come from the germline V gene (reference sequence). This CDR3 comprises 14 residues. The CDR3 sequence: CAWTGRFVGNEQFF. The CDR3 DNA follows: TGTGCCTGGACAGGGCGGTTCGTGGGGAATGAGCAGTTCTTC.

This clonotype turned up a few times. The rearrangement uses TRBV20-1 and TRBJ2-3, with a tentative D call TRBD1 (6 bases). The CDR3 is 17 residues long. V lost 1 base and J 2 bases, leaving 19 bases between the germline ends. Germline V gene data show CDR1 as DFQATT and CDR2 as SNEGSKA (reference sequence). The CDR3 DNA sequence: TGCAGTGCTAGAGGGGGCCCGGGACAACCATACACAGATACGCAGTATTTT. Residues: CSARGGPGQPYTDTQYF.

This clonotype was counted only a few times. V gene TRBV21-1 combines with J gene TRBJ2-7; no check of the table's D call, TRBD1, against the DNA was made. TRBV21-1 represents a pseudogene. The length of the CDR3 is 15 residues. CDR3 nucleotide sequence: TGTGCCAGCAGCAAAACAGGGGACCACTCCTACGAGCAGTACTTC. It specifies CASSKTGDHSYEQYF.

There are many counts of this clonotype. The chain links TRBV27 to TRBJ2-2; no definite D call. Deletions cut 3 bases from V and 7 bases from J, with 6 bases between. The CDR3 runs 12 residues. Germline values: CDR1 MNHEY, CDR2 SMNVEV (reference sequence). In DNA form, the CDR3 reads TGTGCCAGCAGTTTTGGGATCGGGGAGCTGTTTTTT. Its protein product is CASSFGIGELFF.

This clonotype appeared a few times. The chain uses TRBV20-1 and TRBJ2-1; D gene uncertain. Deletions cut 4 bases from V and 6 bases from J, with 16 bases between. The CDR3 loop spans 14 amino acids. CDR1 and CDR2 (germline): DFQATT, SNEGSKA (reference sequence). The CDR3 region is CSAKEPRLGNEQFF. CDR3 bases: TGCAGTGCTAAGGAACCCCGCCTAGGCAATGAGCAGTTCTTC.

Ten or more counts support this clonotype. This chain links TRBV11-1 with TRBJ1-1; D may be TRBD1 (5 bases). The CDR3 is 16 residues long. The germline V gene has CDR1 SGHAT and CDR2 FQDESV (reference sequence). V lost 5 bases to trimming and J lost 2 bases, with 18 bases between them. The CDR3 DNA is TGTGCCAGCAGCACAAGGATCGGGACCTTAAACACTGAAGCTTTCTTT. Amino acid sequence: CASSTRIGTLNTEAFF.

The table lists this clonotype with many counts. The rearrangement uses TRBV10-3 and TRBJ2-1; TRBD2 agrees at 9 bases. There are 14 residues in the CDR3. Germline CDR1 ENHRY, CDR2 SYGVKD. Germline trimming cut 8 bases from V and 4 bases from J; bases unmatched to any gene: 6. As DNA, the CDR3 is TGTGCCATCGGTGCGGGAGGGCGATACAATGAGCAGTTCTTC. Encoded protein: CAIGAGGRYNEQFF.

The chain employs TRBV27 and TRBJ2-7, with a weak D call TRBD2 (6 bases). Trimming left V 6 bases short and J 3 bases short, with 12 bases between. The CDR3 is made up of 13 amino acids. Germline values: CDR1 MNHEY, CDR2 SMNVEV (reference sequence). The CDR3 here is CASSRTIGYEQYF. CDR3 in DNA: TGTGCCAGCAGCCGGACTATAGGCTACGAGCAGTACTTC.